The 19 T cell receptor beta chains listed next were all sequenced from one sample in a study of human T cells and chemical hapten exposure. In TCRdb, the RACE reads were re-called with MiXCR into one record per CDR3 protein. The profile shows about 90,000 distinct CDR3 sequences, about a tenth of them singletons. Time point specified: patch test 3, about 24 weeks after DPC sensitization. The treatment: therapeutic diphenylcyclopropenone sensitization with weekly scalp DPC. Sequencing was performed on whole blood, taken in connection with sensitization to the hapten diphenylcyclopropenone (DPC). The source is a woman aged 25 to 39 with alopecia areata. Some clones in this sample may be carry-over from other donors' samples.

Many counts were recorded for this clonotype. The rearrangement joins TRBV4-1 to TRBJ1-5, with D perhaps matching TRBD1 (6 bases). Germline-derived CDR1 and CDR2 are MGHRA and YSYEKL. Deletions cut 1 base from V and 5 bases from J, with 9 bases between. The CDR3 covers 14 residues. Written as DNA, the CDR3 is TGCGCCAGCAGCCAAGCGGCAGGGGATCAGCCCCAGCATTTT. Amino acid sequence: CASSQAAGDQPQHF.

The sample holds many counts of this clonotype. The chain links TRBV11-2 to TRBJ1-1; possibly TRBD1 for D (6 bases). V lost 3 bases to trimming and J lost 4 bases, with 15 bases between them. The CDR3 runs 15 residues. Germline lookup yields CDR1 SGHAT and CDR2 FQNNGV. In DNA, the CDR3 is TGTGCCAGCAGCTTTCCGGGGGCGCTTTCCACTGAAGCTTTCTTT. This translates into CASSFPGALSTEAFF.

In its sample, this clonotype was seen a few times. The CDR3 loop is CASSQLTSSYEQYF. In DNA, the CDR3 is TGTGCCAGCAGCCAATTGACATCCTCCTACGAGCAGTACTTC. This chain joins TRBV4-2 and TRBJ2-7; D is ambiguous. This CDR3 is built from 14 residues. Deletions cut 2 bases from V and 0 bases from J, with 8 bases between. Per the germline V gene, CDR1 is LGHNA and CDR2 is YNFKEQ.

Many counts were recorded for this clonotype. The CDR3 here is CASSDPGGGFYEQYV. CDR3 in DNA: TGCGCCAGCAGTGACCCCGGAGGGGGTTTCTACGAGCAGTACGTC. The chain recombines TRBV10-2 with TRBJ2-7, with D possibly called TRBD1 or TRBD2 (6 bases each). Germline values: CDR1 WSHSY, CDR2 SAAADI. V was clipped by 3 bases and J by 3 bases, with 15 bases between them. CDR3 length: 15 residues.

V is TRBV2 and J is TRBJ2-7; perhaps TRBD1 as D (6 bases). The V gene's germline CDR1 is SNHLY and CDR2 FYNNEI. CDR3 size: 13 residues. The V and J ends lost 8 bases and 0 bases respectively, with 11 bases between them. CDR3 bases: TGTGCCAGCGAGGGGGTCGGCTCCTACGAGCAGTACGTC. Amino acid sequence: CASEGVGSYEQYV.

The rearrangement links TRBV19 to TRBJ2-3; a weak D match, TRBD2 (5 bases). The germline gives CDR1 LNHDA, CDR2 SQIVND (reference sequence). Trimming cost V 7 bases and J 6 bases, with 20 bases left between them. The CDR3 totals 15 residues. CDR3: CASTPGAAQLDTQYF. The CDR3 nucleotides are TGTGCCAGTACCCCTGGAGCGGCCCAATTGGATACGCAGTATTTT. Full variable domain (rest looked up from reference TRBV19 and TRBJ2-3): DGGITQSPKYLFRKEGQNVTLSCEQNLNHDAMYWYRQDPGQGLRLIYYSQIVNDFQKGDIAEGYSVSREKKESFPLTVTSAQKNPTAFYLCASTPGAAQLDTQYFGPGTRLTVL.

This clonotype has at least ten counts. This chain links TRBV25-1 with TRBJ2-6; D perhaps matches TRBD2 (7 bases). Trimming shortened V by 2 bases and J by 0 bases, and 14 bases separated the two germline ends. This CDR3 comprises 18 residues. Germline V gives CDR1 MGHDK, CDR2 SYGVNS. The CDR3 reads CASSEIKGGTSGANVLTF. The CDR3 nucleotides read TGTGCCAGCAGTGAAATTAAGGGGGGGACCTCTGGGGCCAACGTCCTGACTTTC.

V gene TRBV3-1 combines with J gene TRBJ2-1, with TRBD1 matching 7 bases. This CDR3 is built from 16 residues. V shed 2 bases, J shed 0 bases, and the junction held 4 bases outside the gene matches. In germline, CDR1 is LGHDT, CDR2 YNNKEL (reference sequence). CDR3 DNA sequence: TGTGCCAGCAGCCAAACAGGGGTGCACTCCTACAATGAGCAGTTCTTC. It specifies CASSQTGVHSYNEQFF.

In its sample, this clonotype was seen a few times. The V and J genes are TRBV28 and TRBJ1-4, with 10 bases matching TRBD1. CDR3 length: 16 residues. Germline lookup yields CDR1 MDHEN and CDR2 SYDVKM. V lost 5 bases to trimming and J lost 7 bases; unmatched junction nucleotides: 10. The CDR3 sequence: CASSESGQGVGEKLFF. In DNA form, the CDR3 reads TGTGCCAGCAGTGAATCCGGACAGGGGGTGGGTGAAAAACTGTTTTTT.

Many counts were recorded for this clonotype. This chain joins TRBV4-1 and TRBJ2-3, with D possibly being TRBD1 (6 bases). V lost 0 bases to trimming and J lost 0 bases, with 7 bases between them. The CDR3 has 15 residues. Germline V CDR1 and CDR2: MGHRA, YSYEKL. The CDR3: CASSQDGQSTDTQYF. The DNA for the CDR3 is TGCGCCAGCAGCCAAGATGGACAGAGCACAGATACGCAGTATTTT.

This clonotype was counted at least ten times. The chain carries TRBV3-1 and TRBJ1-2; tentative D call: TRBD1 (6 bases). CDR3 length equals 14 residues. Trimming removed 1 base at V and 2 bases at J, with 8 bases between. Germline CDR1 reads LGHDT; CDR2 reads YNNKEL (reference sequence). The CDR3 DNA reads as TGTGCCAGCAGCCAAGGGGACATGAACTATGGCTACACCTTC. This encodes CASSQGDMNYGYTF.

There are a few counts of this clonotype. J is TRBJ2-3 and V is TRBV9; the D is unclear. V was shortened by 3 bases and J by 5 bases, with 7 bases between the two germline ends. In germline, CDR1 is SGDLS, CDR2 YYNGEE. The CDR3 runs 12 residues. Written as DNA, the CDR3 is TGTGCCAGCAGCGCCCTTGGAGATACGCAGTATTTT. Translation: CASSALGDTQYF.

This clonotype came up many times. The chain employs TRBV20-1 and TRBJ1-5, with TRBD1 as a possible D gene (5 bases). The CDR3 covers 15 residues. In germline, CDR1 is DFQATT, CDR2 SNEGSKA (reference sequence). Trimming took 6 bases from V and 0 from J, leaving 15 bases between them. CDR3 DNA sequence: TGCAGTGCCCCTCCCCAGGGTTATAGCAATCAGCCCCAGCATTTT. This gives the protein CSAPPQGYSNQPQHF.

A few counts support this clonotype. The V call is TRBV18, the J call TRBJ2-1; TRBD2 matches at 14 bases. V shed 2 bases and J 8 bases; nucleotides not matched to a gene: 2. This CDR3 is built from 15 residues. Looked up from germline, CDR1 is KGHSH and CDR2 is LQKENI. CDR3 DNA: TGTGCCAGCTCACCAAAGGGACTAGCGGGAGATGAGCAGTTCTTC. Translation: CASSPKGLAGDEQFF.

This clonotype was seen only a few times. The chain has TRBV19 and TRBJ1-5; no clear D. Germline V lookup: CDR1 LNHDA, CDR2 SQIVND (reference sequence). Between the trimmed V and J ends, which lost 4 bases and 6 bases, there was a span of 10 bases. This CDR3 has 13 residues. CDR3 sequence (DNA): TGTGCCAGTAGTAATCCGGGTTTTCAGCCCCAGCATTTT. Protein product: CASSNPGFQPQHF.

The genes are TRBV7-2 and TRBJ2-2, with D unclear. The CDR3 spans 15 residues. Germline loops: CDR1 SGHTA, CDR2 FQGNSA. V was pared by 2 bases and J by 4 bases, with 11 bases between. CDR3 residues: CASSLISGATGELFF. CDR3 coding DNA: TGTGCCAGCAGCTTAATCTCTGGAGCCACCGGGGAGCTGTTTTTT.

The rearrangement uses TRBV27 and TRBJ1-6; possible D gene TRBD1, 6 bases. Germline CDR1 MNHEY, CDR2 SMNVEV (reference sequence). The CDR3 runs to 14 residues. The ends were cut back, 5 bases at V and 7 bases at J, with 12 bases in the middle. This chain's CDR3 is CASSPRQENSPLHF. The CDR3 coding sequence is TGTGCCAGCAGTCCTAGACAGGAGAATTCACCCCTCCACTTT.

The chain links TRBV7-7 to TRBJ2-1; weak D call: TRBD2 (5 bases). The V gene's germline CDR1 is SSHAT and CDR2 FNYEAQ (reference sequence). CDR3 length: 16 residues. Trimming left V 5 bases short and J 7 bases short, with 21 bases between. The CDR3 loop reads CASSKDRTLPGNEQFF. The CDR3, as DNA: TGTGCCAGCAGCAAGGATAGGACTCTACCCGGGAATGAGCAGTTCTTC.

This clonotype occurred many times. This chain connects TRBV2 to TRBJ2-7; D may be TRBD1 or TRBD2 (5 bases each). Looked up from germline, CDR1 is SNHLY and CDR2 is FYNNEI. Between the trimmed V and J ends, which lost 2 bases and 5 bases, there was a span of 16 bases. The CDR3 spans 15 residues. The CDR3 coding sequence is TGTGCCAGCAGTGAACCCCGGGACCGAGGGGACGAGCAGTACGTC. Encoded protein: CASSEPRDRGDEQYV.